The 12 T cell receptor beta chains below were found in one sample sequenced in a study of blood T cell repertoires in COVID-19. Using immunoSEQ multiplex PCR, the repertoire was profiled, and TCRdb retains in-frame clones only, with some absent. The table includes roughly 48,000 clones, 65% to 80% detected once. Input material: peripheral blood. These receptors were taken from a human donor with active or convalescent COVID-19. The donor label of this sample is uncertain.

The chain links TRBV15 to TRBJ1-1; D not certain. CDR1 and CDR2 from the germline V gene are LNHNV and YYDKDF (reference sequence). The CDR3 is 14 residues long. V lost 6 bases to trimming and J lost 1 base, with 12 bases between them. The CDR3 spells CATRHLARNTEAFF. In nucleotides, the CDR3 is TGTGCCACCAGACACTTGGCTAGGAACACTGAAGCTTTCTTT.

The genes are TRBV27 and TRBJ2-1, with D perhaps matching TRBD2 (6 bases). The V end lost 5 bases, the J end lost 1 base, and 9 bases lay between the germline ends. Germline loops: CDR1 MNHEY, CDR2 SMNVEV (reference sequence). This CDR3 has 14 residues. The CDR3 sequence: CASSPGGSYNEQFF. In nucleotides, the CDR3 is TGTGCCAGCAGTCCCGGGGGATCCTACAATGAGCAGTTCTTC.

This clone has more than one count but fewer than ten. The chain carries TRBV7-2 and TRBJ2-1; weak D call: TRBD2 (6 bases). Trimming cost V 5 bases and J 6 bases, with 17 bases left between them. CDR1 and CDR2 from the germline V gene are SGHTA and FQGNSA. The CDR3 sequence is 15 residues long. The CDR3 DNA sequence: TGTGCCAGCAGCCCCAGTCTAGCGCTTAGCAATGAGCAGTTCTTC. Encoded protein: CASSPSLALSNEQFF.

The chain combines TRBV7-3 with TRBJ2-1; the D gene is possibly TRBD1 (6 bases). The length of the CDR3 is 15 residues. Germline assignment: CDR1 SGHTA and CDR2 FQGTGA. The V end lost 5 bases, the J end lost 8 bases, and 19 bases lay between the germline ends. CDR3 region: CASSLRAQGTHEQFF. The CDR3 nucleotides are TGTGCCAGCAGCCTACGGGCTCAGGGGACGCATGAGCAGTTCTTC.

This clone appeared many times. This chain joins TRBV27 and TRBJ2-7, with 7 positions matching TRBD2. Germline V gene lookup returns CDR1 MNHEY and CDR2 SMNVEV (reference sequence). The CDR3 is 17 residues long. V dropped 0 bases and J dropped 6; count of bases not matched to a gene: 14. The CDR3 loop is CASSLSSYFYTGGEQYF. The CDR3 DNA follows: TGTGCCAGCAGTTTATCCTCCTATTTTTATACGGGGGGCGAGCAGTACTTC.

The rearrangement links TRBV5-6 to TRBJ2-7, with 9 bases identical to TRBD1. The CDR3 is 16 amino acids. J was trimmed by 4 bases and V by 1 base; bases with no gene match: 9. Germline CDR1 is SGHDT and CDR2 is YYEEEE. The CDR3 DNA is TGTGCCAGCAGCTTGAGGTCACAGGGGGCGCAATACGAGCAGTACTTC. Translated, it gives CASSLRSQGAQYEQYF.

This chain connects TRBV13 to TRBJ2-7; a weak D match, TRBD2 (5 bases). This CDR3 has 15 residues. Trimming took off 0 bases at V and 7 bases at J, with 16 bases between the two ends. Per the germline V gene, CDR1 is PRHDT and CDR2 is FYEKMQ (reference sequence). In DNA, the CDR3 is TGTGCCAGCAGCTTAGGGTCCCTAGCCTCGGGAGAGCAGTACTTC. Residues: CASSLGSLASGEQYF.

The chain carries TRBV6-2 or TRBV6-3 and TRBJ2-6, with TRBD1 matching over 7 bases. Germline V gives CDR1 MNHEY, CDR2 SVGEGT. V lost 5 bases to trimming and J lost 0 bases; unmatched junction nucleotides: 7. The CDR3 consists of 17 residues. CDR3 region: CASSTDRLLSGANVLTF. The DNA of the CDR3 is TGTGCCAGCAGTACGGACAGGCTCCTCTCTGGGGCCAACGTCCTGACTTTC.

This chain uses TRBV12-3 or TRBV12-4 with TRBJ1-2; TRBD1 might be the D (5 bases). The V end was cut by 10 bases, the J end by 4 bases, with 10 bases between. The CDR3 consists of 11 residues. In DNA, the CDR3 is TGTGCCACCACAAGGGGCTATGGCTACACCTTC. It encodes CATTRGYGYTF.

The chain recombines TRBV25-1 with TRBJ2-3; tentative D call: TRBD2 (6 bases). The CDR3 is 15 amino acids. The ends were cut back, 7 bases at V and 0 bases at J, with 14 bases in the middle. From germline, CDR1 is MGHDK and CDR2 SYGVNS. CDR3 in DNA: TGTGCCAGCATGAGTAGCGGAATAAGCACAGATACGCAGTATTTT. It encodes CASMSSGISTDTQYF.

In its sample, this clone was seen once. The V and J genes are TRBV11-2 and TRBJ2-5; 8 bases fit TRBD2. The J segment lost 4 bases and the V segment lost 1 base, leaving 5 bases of the junction unmatched. Per germline, CDR1 SGHAT and CDR2 FQNNGV. The CDR3 spans 15 residues. In DNA, the CDR3 is TGTGCCAGCAGCTTAGCAGCGGGAGTATTAGAGACCCAGTACTTC. Encoded protein: CASSLAAGVLETQYF.

The J gene is TRBJ2-1, the V gene TRBV28, with D perhaps matching TRBD1 (6 bases). The CDR3 has 18 residues. CDR1 is MDHEN and CDR2 is SYDVKM in the germline V gene. Between the trimmed V and J ends, which lost 4 bases and 5 bases, there was a span of 24 bases. The CDR3 DNA sequence: TGTGCCAGCAGTTCATATAGTTCGGCAGGGGTTGGTAACAATGAGCAGTTCTTC. Translation: CASSSYSSAGVGNNEQFF.